Below, 7 T cell receptor beta chains from the same sample are listed, as sequenced in a study of T cells in Graves' hyperthyroidism and ophthalmopathy. Researchers took RNA transcripts and amplified the TCR beta CDR3 regions from them. HTBI primers were employed in a first-round RT-PCR of the TCR CDR3. TCRdb redid the calling of the multiplex PCR reads with MiXCR, one entry per CDR3 protein. This table has almost 600,000 distinct CDR3 sequences, over 11% appearing once. Sequencing was performed on blood. Source of these receptors: a woman younger than 45 with Graves' hyperthyroidism that later progressed to Graves' ophthalmopathy.

About this clonotype itself: A much larger clone differs from this one at a single base, so this may be a read error. CDR3 residues: CGISSEESYEQYF. DNA for the CDR3: TGTGGCATATCTAGCGAGGAATCCTACGAGCAGTACTTC. This sequence joins TRBV7-9 and TRBJ2-7; D might be TRBD2 (6 bases). Looked up from germline, CDR1 is SEHNR and CDR2 is FQNEAQ (reference sequence). This CDR3 spans 13 amino acids.

This clonotype was seen only a few times. The germline gene is not matched at one end of the junction; a read error may be the cause. This sequence joins TRBV20-1 and TRBJ1-2; TRBD1 might be the D (6 bases). The CDR3 spans 13 residues. The germline CDR1 and CDR2 sequences are DFQATT and SNEGSKA (reference sequence). The CDR3 spells CSASSGGGYSYTF. The DNA of the CDR3 is TGCAGTGCTAGTTCGGGGGGCGGCTATAGCTACACCTTC.

For this clonotype: One junction end disagrees with the germline gene, perhaps due to a read error. The rearrangement links TRBV30 to TRBJ1-2, with 10 bases identical to TRBD1. CDR3 length equals 15 residues. Per germline, CDR1 GTSNPN and CDR2 SVGIG (reference sequence). CDR3 amino acids: CAWSLIGTGEYGDTF. The CDR3 bases are TGTGCCTGGAGCCTAATTGGGACAGGGGAGTATGGCGACACCTTC.

At least ten counts were recorded for this clonotype. The chain employs TRBV6-2 or TRBV6-3 and TRBJ1-1, with D possibly TRBD1 on 5 matching bases. Germline V CDR1 and CDR2: MNHEY, SVGEGT. The germline V and J ends were trimmed by 5 bases and 0 bases, with 7 bases remaining between them. The CDR3 spans 13 residues. This CDR3 reads CASSQQVNTEAFF. The CDR3 bases are TGTGCCAGCAGTCAACAGGTGAACACTGAAGCTTTCTTT.

This clonotype has just a few counts. This rearrangement joins TRBV10-1 to TRBJ2-2; TRBD1 is a possible D gene (5 bases). The ends were cut back, 3 bases at V and 5 bases at J, with 7 bases in the middle. This CDR3 has 13 amino acids. Germline V gene lookup returns CDR1 WNHNN and CDR2 SYGVQD (reference sequence). This CDR3 reads CASSDRTTGELFF. DNA of the CDR3: TGCGCCAGCAGTGATCGGACAACCGGGGAGCTGTTTTTT.

The chain links TRBV19 to TRBJ2-5, with 9 bases identical to TRBD1. V was clipped by 8 bases and J by 1 base; unmatched bases: 11. The germline CDR1 and CDR2 sequences are LNHDA and SQIVND (reference sequence). The CDR3 consists of 16 residues. The CDR3 DNA reads as TGTGCCAGTTCCCCCCGGGACAGGGTGTTCCAAGAGACCCAGTACTTC. Translated, it gives CASSPRDRVFQETQYF.

The DNA of the CDR3 is TGTGCCAGCAGACCTAGACAGGGACTATATATCAATCAGCCCCAGCATTTT. This encodes CASRPRQGLYINQPQHF. The chain recombines TRBV6-1 with TRBJ1-5, with TRBD1 matching 7 bases. V dropped 6 bases and J dropped 3; count of bases not matched to a gene: 14. This CDR3 spans 17 amino acids. Germline CDR1 reads MNHNS; CDR2 reads SASEGT.